Shown below are 23 T cell receptor beta chains from a single sample sequenced in a study of T cells in Graves' hyperthyroidism and ophthalmopathy. Amplified TCR beta CDR3 regions derived from RNA transcripts. A first-round RT-PCR of the TCR CDR3 used the HTBI primer set. In TCRdb, the multiplex PCR reads were re-called with MiXCR into one record per CDR3 protein. Here the sample spans a few hundred thousand distinct CDR3 sequences, approximately 15% being singletons. Sequenced: blood. Every receptor here comes from a woman younger than 45 with Graves' ophthalmopathy.

On this clonotype itself: A much larger clone lies one base from this, so it may be a read error. The chain uses TRBV7-9 and TRBJ2-2, with TRBD1 matching 9 bases. J gave up 9 bases and V 6 bases, and 11 bases lay outside the gene matches. Germline CDR1 and CDR2: SEHNR and FQNEAQ (reference sequence). CDR3 length: 15 residues. CDR3 coding DNA: TGTGCCAGCAGACACAGGGGGCTAGATACCCGGGAGCTGTTTTTT. Translating gives CASRHRGLDTRELFF. Full variable domain (outside the CDR3, taken from reference TRBV7-9 and TRBJ2-2): DTGVSQNPRHKITKRGQNVTFRCDPISEHNRLYWYRQTLGQGPEFLTYFQNEAQLEKSRLLSDRFSAERPKGSFSTLEIQRTEQGDSAMYLCASRHRGLDTRELFFGEGSRLTVL.

This sequence joins TRBV5-5 and TRBJ1-2; D call uncertain. Between the trimmed V and J ends, which lost 0 bases and 6 bases, there was a span of 9 bases. Germline values: CDR1 SGHKS, CDR2 YYEKEE (reference sequence). There are 13 residues in the CDR3. CDR3 sequence (DNA): TGTGCCAGCAGCTTGGCGGGCGACGATGGCTACACCTTC. The encoded protein is CASSLAGDDGYTF.

The chain joins TRBV5-6 to TRBJ2-4; 8 bases are a match to TRBD2. CDR1 SGHDT and CDR2 YYEEEE come from the germline V gene. The ends lost 1 base at V and 0 bases at J; junction bases unmatched: 9. There are 18 residues in the CDR3. The CDR3: CASSLSMAGGIAKNIQYF. The CDR3 coding sequence is TGTGCCAGCAGCTTGTCTATGGCGGGGGGCATAGCCAAAAACATTCAGTACTTC.

This clonotype was counted a few times. J is TRBJ1-1 and V is TRBV7-3; 8 bases align to TRBD1. This CDR3 is built from 15 residues. Germline V gene data show CDR1 as SGHTA and CDR2 as FQGTGA. Germline trimming cut 1 base from V and 5 bases from J; bases unmatched to any gene: 6. In nucleotides, the CDR3 is TGTGCCAGCAGCTTAAAACCAGGGGGCTATACTGAAGCTTTCTTT. Its protein product is CASSLKPGGYTEAFF.

This clonotype was seen many times. Its ends do not fully match the called genes, so a read error is possible. This sequence joins TRBV11-2 and TRBJ2-7; D possibly corresponds to TRBD1 (5 bases). The germline gives CDR1 SGHAT, CDR2 FQNNGV. The CDR3 has 15 amino acids. The CDR3 nucleotides are TGTGCCAGCAGCCCCGCCTCAGGGAACGCCTACGGGCAGTACTTC. Translated: CASSPASGNAYGQYF.

This clonotype was detected many times. J is TRBJ2-3 and V is TRBV19; D assignment may be TRBD1 or TRBD2 (6 bases each). The CDR3 covers 14 residues. Per the germline V gene, CDR1 is LNHDA and CDR2 is SQIVND (reference sequence). V was pared by 4 bases and J by 2 bases, with 10 bases between. Here the CDR3 reads CASSNRGLTDTQYF. In DNA form, the CDR3 reads TGTGCCAGTAGTAACCGGGGGCTCACAGATACGCAGTATTTT. The variable domain in full, with the rest retrieved from reference TRBV19 and TRBJ2-3, is DGGITQSPKYLFRKEGQNVTLSCEQNLNHDAMYWYRQDPGQGLRLIYYSQIVNDFQKGDIAEGYSVSREKKESFPLTVTSAQKNPTAFYLCASSNRGLTDTQYFGPGTRLTVL.

This clonotype was observed a handful of times. This CDR3 is CSVLVSPNQPQHF. The CDR3 nucleotides are TGCAGCGTTCTGGTCTCCCCCAATCAGCCCCAGCATTTT. This chain links TRBV29-1 with TRBJ1-5; unclear D gene. V shed 5 bases and J shed 3 bases, with 11 bases lying between them. The germline CDR1 and CDR2 sequences are SQVTM and ANQGSEA. CDR3 length: 13 residues.

This clonotype was counted many times. This chain links TRBV6-1 with TRBJ2-1, with a tentative D call TRBD2 (6 bases). The length of the CDR3 is 15 residues. Trimming removed 2 bases from V and 1 base from J, with 9 bases in between. CDR1 is MNHNS and CDR2 is SASEGT in the germline V gene. The CDR3 sequence is CASSESAGSYNEQFF. The CDR3, as DNA: TGTGCCAGCAGTGAATCGGCGGGGTCCTACAATGAGCAGTTCTTC.

This clonotype was recorded at least ten times. The chain recombines TRBV20-1 with TRBJ2-7; D might be TRBD2 (7 bases). Germline assignment: CDR1 DFQATT and CDR2 SNEGSKA (reference sequence). V was cut by 6 bases and J by 5 bases, with 17 bases left in between. This CDR3 comprises 13 residues. The chain's CDR3 is CSALLGGQNEQYF. Here the CDR3 DNA reads TGCAGTGCCCTACTGGGGGGGCAGAACGAGCAGTACTTC.

This clonotype was detected many times. The V and J genes are TRBV7-3 and TRBJ1-2; TRBD1 might be the D (5 bases). Trimming left V 5 bases short and J 1 base short, with 20 bases between. Germline CDR1 SGHTA, CDR2 FQGTGA. The CDR3 contains 17 residues. DNA for the CDR3: TGTGCCAGCAGCATCACTGGGGGACGTGCCCTTAACTATGGCTACACCTTC. Protein: CASSITGGRALNYGYTF.

Note on this clonotype: The junction differs from germline at one of its ends, possibly a read error. The chain joins TRBV14 to TRBJ2-7; the D is unclear. CDR1 and CDR2 from the germline V gene are SGHDN and FVKESK. The CDR3 extends over 15 amino acids. CDR3 residues: CASGQKRVSSYEQYF. In nucleotides, the CDR3 is TGTGCCAGCGGCCAAAAGCGTGTTTCCTCCTACGAGCAGTACTTC.

This clonotype was seen a single time. Germline is not matched at one junction end, which may reflect a read error. The chain links TRBV12-3 or TRBV12-4 to TRBJ2-3, with 8 bases fitting TRBD2. The CDR3 extends over 15 amino acids. CDR3 region: CASSFGLAGTDAQYF. CDR3 bases: TGTGCCAGCAGTTTCGGGCTAGCGGGCACAGATGCGCAGTATTTT.

As concerns this clonotype: Its ends do not fully match the called genes, so a read error is possible. In DNA form, the CDR3 reads TGTGCCATCAGTGAACCAGGCGTAAACATTCAGTACTTC. Translated, it gives CAISEPGVNIQYF. The chain has TRBV24-1 and TRBJ2-4; D is uncertain. This CDR3 is built from 13 residues. Germline lookup yields CDR1 KGHDR and CDR2 SFDVKD.

The table lists this clonotype with many counts. The J gene is TRBJ1-6, the V gene TRBV28, with TRBD1 identical over 8 bases. The CDR3 consists of 16 residues. V dropped 8 bases and J dropped 6; count of bases not matched to a gene: 12. From germline, CDR1 is MDHEN and CDR2 SYDVKM. The CDR3 loop is CASALVRGQVNSPLHF. The DNA for the CDR3 is TGTGCCAGCGCTCTGGTTCGGGGACAGGTTAATTCACCCCTCCACTTT.

The chain has TRBV15 and TRBJ1-6; D gene unclear. V dropped 0 bases and J dropped 14 bases, with 14 bases sitting between them. The CDR3 has 14 residues. CDR1 is LNHNV, CDR2 YYDKDF, per germline (reference sequence). The CDR3 DNA is TGTGCCACCAGCAGAGATGAGGGTGCGGTAACCCTCCACTTT. It yields the protein CATSRDEGAVTLHF.

The chain joins TRBV19 to TRBJ1-2, with TRBD1 matching over 7 bases. The CDR3 extends over 14 amino acids. The junction had 10 bases not matched to a gene; V was cut back by 6 bases and J by 6 bases. Germline-derived CDR1 and CDR2 are LNHDA and SQIVND (reference sequence). The CDR3 reads CASSKQGTADGYTF. As DNA, the CDR3 is TGTGCCAGTAGCAAACAAGGGACAGCGGATGGCTACACCTTC.

Many counts were recorded for this clonotype. The CDR3 DNA is TGCGCCAGCAGCTTGGACGGTTCGTCAGGGGGCTACGAGCAGTACTTC. Its protein is CASSLDGSSGGYEQYF. This sequence joins TRBV5-1 and TRBJ2-7; 7 bases line up with TRBD1. The germline V gene has CDR1 SGHRS and CDR2 YFSETQ. The junction had 9 bases not matched to a gene; V was cut back by 0 bases and J by 3 bases. The CDR3 loop spans 16 amino acids.

In this sample, this clonotype turned up a few times. The V call is TRBV29-1, the J call TRBJ2-3, with 11 nucleotides matching TRBD2. Germline V lookup: CDR1 SQVTM, CDR2 ANQGSEA. Trimming took 5 bases from V and 4 from J; bases not matched to a gene: 5. This CDR3 comprises 14 residues. CDR3: CSVKVAGGADTQYF. The CDR3 nucleotides are TGCAGCGTTAAAGTAGCGGGGGGGGCAGATACGCAGTATTTT.

In this sample, this clonotype turned up once. One junction end does not reproduce the germline sequence, and a read error may be involved. The V call is TRBV15, the J call TRBJ1-5; D remains ambiguous. The germline V gene encodes CDR1 LNHNV and CDR2 YYDKDF (reference sequence). The CDR3 runs 14 residues. CDR3 sequence reads: CATSRVAYNQAQHF. In nucleotides, the CDR3 is TGTGCCACCAGCAGAGTGGCCTACAATCAGGCCCAGCATTTT. The full variable domain, with the rest looked up from reference TRBV15 and TRBJ1-5, is DAMVIQNPRYQVTQFGKPVTLSCSQTLNHNVMYWYQQKSSQAPKLLFHYYDKDFNNEADTPDNFQSRRPNTSFCFLDIRSPGLGDTAMYLCATSRVAYNQAQHFGDGTRLSIL.

This sequence joins TRBV4-2 and TRBJ2-5; 9 bases agree with TRBD1. Germline assignment: CDR1 LGHNA and CDR2 YNFKEQ. The CDR3 contains 16 residues. V shed 1 base and J 5 bases; nucleotides not matched to a gene: 8. The CDR3 region has the DNA TGTGCCAGCAGCCAAGTGGGACAGGGCATACGGGAGACCCAGTACTTC. It is translated as CASSQVGQGIRETQYF.

This clonotype came up many times. The chain uses TRBV6-1 and TRBJ2-3; D ambiguous. The CDR3 consists of 13 residues. V lost 5 bases and J 4 bases, leaving 10 bases between the germline ends. CDR1 and CDR2 from the germline V gene are MNHNS and SASEGT. The CDR3 region is CASSYGGADTQYF. CDR3 DNA sequence: TGTGCCAGCAGTTACGGTGGCGCAGATACGCAGTATTTT.

This clonotype has ten or more counts. This chain joins TRBV28 and TRBJ1-2; 9 bases fit TRBD1. Germline V lookup: CDR1 MDHEN, CDR2 SYDVKM. The trim removed 5 bases at V and 4 bases at J, leaving 8 bases unmatched. The CDR3 contains 15 residues. CDR3 nucleotides: TGTGCCAGCAGTAGCCACAGGGGGCTTGGCTATGGCTACACCTTC. It yields the protein CASSSHRGLGYGYTF.

Many counts were recorded for this clonotype. The rearrangement links TRBV7-3 to TRBJ1-2; no firm D call. CDR1 is SGHTA and CDR2 is FQGTGA in the germline V gene. Between the trimmed V and J ends, which lost 0 bases and 6 bases, there was a span of 8 bases. The CDR3 is 13 amino acids. The CDR3 is CASSLTDGDGYTF. The DNA of the CDR3 is TGTGCCAGCAGCTTAACAGACGGGGATGGCTACACCTTC. The complete variable domain, with remaining parts taken from reference TRBV7-3 and TRBJ1-2, reads GAGVSQTPSNKVTEKGKYVELRCDPISGHTALYWYRQSLGQGPEFLIYFQGTGAADDSGLPNDRFFAVRPEGSVSTLKIQRTERGDSAVYLCASSLTDGDGYTFGSGTRLTVV.